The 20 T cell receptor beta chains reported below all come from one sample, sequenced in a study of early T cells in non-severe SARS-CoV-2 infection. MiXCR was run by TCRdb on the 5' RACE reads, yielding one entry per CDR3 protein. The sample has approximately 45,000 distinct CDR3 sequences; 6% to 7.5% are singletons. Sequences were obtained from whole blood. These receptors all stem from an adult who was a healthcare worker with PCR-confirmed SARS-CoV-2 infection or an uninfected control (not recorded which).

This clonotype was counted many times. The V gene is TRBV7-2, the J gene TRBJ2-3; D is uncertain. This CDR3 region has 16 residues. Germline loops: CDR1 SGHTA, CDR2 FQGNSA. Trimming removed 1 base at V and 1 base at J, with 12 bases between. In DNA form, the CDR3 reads TGTGCCAGCAGCTTAGGCGGTACCCCCGGCACAGATACGCAGTATTTT. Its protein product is CASSLGGTPGTDTQYF.

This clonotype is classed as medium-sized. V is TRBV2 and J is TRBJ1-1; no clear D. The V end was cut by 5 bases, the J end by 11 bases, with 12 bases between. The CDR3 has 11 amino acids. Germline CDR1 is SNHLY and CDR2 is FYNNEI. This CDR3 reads CASSRRATAFF. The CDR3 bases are TGTGCCAGCAGTAGACGGGCGACGGCTTTCTTT.

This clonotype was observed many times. Here the CDR3 DNA reads TGTGCCATCAGTGATGAGGGACACCTCGCCGGGGAGCTGTTTTTT. Protein product: CAISDEGHLAGELFF. The rearrangement joins TRBV10-3 to TRBJ2-2, with TRBD1 as a possible D gene (6 bases). From germline, CDR1 is ENHRY and CDR2 SYGVKD. This CDR3 contains 15 residues. With 3 bases removed from V and 6 bases from J, the gap between germline ends came to 14 bases.

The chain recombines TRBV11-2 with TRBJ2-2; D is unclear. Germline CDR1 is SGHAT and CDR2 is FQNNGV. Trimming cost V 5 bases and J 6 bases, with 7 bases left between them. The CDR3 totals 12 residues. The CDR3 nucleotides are TGTGCCAGCAGCCCTCACCCCGGGGAGCTGTTTTTT. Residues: CASSPHPGELFF.

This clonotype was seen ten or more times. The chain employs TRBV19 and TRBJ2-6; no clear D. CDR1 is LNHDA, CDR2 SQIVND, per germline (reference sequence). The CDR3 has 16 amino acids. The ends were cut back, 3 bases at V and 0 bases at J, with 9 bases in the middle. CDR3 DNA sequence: TGTGCCAGTAGTATGAAGGCGTACTCTGGGGCCAACGTCCTGACTTTC. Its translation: CASSMKAYSGANVLTF.

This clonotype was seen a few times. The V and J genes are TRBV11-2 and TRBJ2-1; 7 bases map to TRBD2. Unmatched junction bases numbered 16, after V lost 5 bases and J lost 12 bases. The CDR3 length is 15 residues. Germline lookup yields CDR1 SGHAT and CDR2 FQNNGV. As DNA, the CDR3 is TGTGCCAGCAGCCTAGCCGGGGGGTCAGGCTTGGGGCAGTTCTTC. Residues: CASSLAGGSGLGQFF.

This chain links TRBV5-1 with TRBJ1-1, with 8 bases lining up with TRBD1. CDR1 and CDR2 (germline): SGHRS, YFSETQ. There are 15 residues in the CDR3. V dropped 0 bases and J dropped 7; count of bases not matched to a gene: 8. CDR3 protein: CASSLADREDGEAFF. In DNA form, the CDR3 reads TGCGCCAGCAGCTTGGCGGACAGGGAGGATGGTGAAGCTTTCTTT.

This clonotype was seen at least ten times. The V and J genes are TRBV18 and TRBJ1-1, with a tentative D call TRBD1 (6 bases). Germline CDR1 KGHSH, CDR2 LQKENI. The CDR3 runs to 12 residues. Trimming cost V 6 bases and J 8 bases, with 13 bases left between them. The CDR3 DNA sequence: TGTGCCAGCTCGCAAACCGGGACAGAAGCTTTCTTT. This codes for CASSQTGTEAFF. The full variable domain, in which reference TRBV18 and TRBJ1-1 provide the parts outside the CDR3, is NAGVMQNPRHLVRRRGQEARLRCSPMKGHSHVYWYRQLPEEGLKFMVYLQKENIIDESGMPKERFSAEFPKEGPSILRIQQVVRGDSAAYFCASSQTGTEAFFGQGTRLTVV.

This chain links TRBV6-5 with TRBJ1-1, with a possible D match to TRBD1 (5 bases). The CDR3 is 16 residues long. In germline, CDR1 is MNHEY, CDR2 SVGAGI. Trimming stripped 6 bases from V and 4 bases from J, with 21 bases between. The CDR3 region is CASSPQTYRLPTEAFF. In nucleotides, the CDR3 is TGTGCCAGCAGCCCACAAACCTACAGGTTGCCCACTGAAGCTTTCTTT.

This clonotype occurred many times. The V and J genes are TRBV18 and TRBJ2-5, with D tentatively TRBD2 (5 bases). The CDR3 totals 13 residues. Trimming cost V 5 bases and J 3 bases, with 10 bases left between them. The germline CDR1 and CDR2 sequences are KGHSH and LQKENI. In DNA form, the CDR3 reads TGTGCCAGCTCAACCGGACTGAAAGAGACCCAGTACTTC. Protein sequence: CASSTGLKETQYF.

The DNA of the CDR3 is TGTGCCAGCAGTGATTTCGCGGGGTCCTACAATGAGCAGTTCTTC. The encoded protein is CASSDFAGSYNEQFF. This chain links TRBV25-1 with TRBJ2-1, with a weak D call TRBD2 (6 bases). Germline lookup yields CDR1 MGHDK and CDR2 SYGVNS. The CDR3 contains 15 residues. V lost 3 bases and J lost 1, with 10 bases in between.

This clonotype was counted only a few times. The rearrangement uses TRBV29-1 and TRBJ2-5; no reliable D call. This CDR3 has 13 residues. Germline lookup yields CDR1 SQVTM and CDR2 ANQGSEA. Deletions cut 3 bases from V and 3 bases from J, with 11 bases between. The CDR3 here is CSVETGLEETQYF. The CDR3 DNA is TGCAGCGTTGAGACTGGATTAGAAGAGACCCAGTACTTC. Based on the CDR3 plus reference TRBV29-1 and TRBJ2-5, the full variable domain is SAVISQKPSRDICQRGTSLTIQCQVDSQVTMMFWYRQQPGQSLTLIATANQGSEATYESGFVIDKFPISRPNLTFSTLTVSNMSPEDSSIYLCSVETGLEETQYFGPGTRLLVL.

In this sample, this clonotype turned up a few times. Here the CDR3 reads CASSQGQTGTQYF. CDR3 coding DNA: TGCGCCAGCAGCCAAGGACAGACTGGAACGCAGTATTTT. V and J are TRBV4-1 and TRBJ2-3; D perhaps matches TRBD1 (5 bases). The ends were cut back, 1 base at V and 9 bases at J, with 11 bases in the middle. This CDR3 has 13 amino acids. Germline V gene data show CDR1 as MGHRA and CDR2 as YSYEKL.

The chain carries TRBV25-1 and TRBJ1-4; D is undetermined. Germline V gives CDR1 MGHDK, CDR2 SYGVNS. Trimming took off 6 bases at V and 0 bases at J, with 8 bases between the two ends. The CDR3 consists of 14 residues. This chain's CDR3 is CASRDVATNEKLFF. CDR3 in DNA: TGTGCCAGCAGGGACGTAGCAACTAATGAAAAACTGTTTTTT.

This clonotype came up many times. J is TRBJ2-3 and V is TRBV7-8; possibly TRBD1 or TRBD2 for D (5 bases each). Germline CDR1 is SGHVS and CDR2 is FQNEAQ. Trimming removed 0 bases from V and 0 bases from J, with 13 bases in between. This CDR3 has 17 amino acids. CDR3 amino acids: CASSLAGPSSSTDTQYF. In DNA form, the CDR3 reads TGTGCCAGCAGCTTAGCGGGACCATCCAGTAGCACAGATACGCAGTATTTT.

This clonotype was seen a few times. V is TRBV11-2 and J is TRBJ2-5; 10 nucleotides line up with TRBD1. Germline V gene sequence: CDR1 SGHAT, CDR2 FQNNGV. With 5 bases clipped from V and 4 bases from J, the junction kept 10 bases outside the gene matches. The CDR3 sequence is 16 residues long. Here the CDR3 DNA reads TGTGCCAGCAGCCCGACCAGGACAGGGGGGCGAGAGACCCAGTACTTC. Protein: CASSPTRTGGRETQYF.

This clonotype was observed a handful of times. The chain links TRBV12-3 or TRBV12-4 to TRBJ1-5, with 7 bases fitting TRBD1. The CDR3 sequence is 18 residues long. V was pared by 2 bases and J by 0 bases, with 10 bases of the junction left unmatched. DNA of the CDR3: TGTGCCAGCAGTTTAAAACTGGTACAGGGGTTTAGCAATCAGCCCCAGCATTTT. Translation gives CASSLKLVQGFSNQPQHF.

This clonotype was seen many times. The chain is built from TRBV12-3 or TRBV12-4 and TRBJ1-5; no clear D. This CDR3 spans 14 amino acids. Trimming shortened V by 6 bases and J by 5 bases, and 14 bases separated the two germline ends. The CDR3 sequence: CASRGDRWDQPQHF. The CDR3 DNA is TGTGCCAGCAGGGGTGACCGATGGGATCAGCCCCAGCATTTT.

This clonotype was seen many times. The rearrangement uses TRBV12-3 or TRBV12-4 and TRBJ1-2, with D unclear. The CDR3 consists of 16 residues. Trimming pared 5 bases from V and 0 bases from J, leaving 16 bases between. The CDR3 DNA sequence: TGTGCCAGCAGTCTTCTTTTAGGGCAGTCTAACTATGGCTACACCTTC. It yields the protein CASSLLLGQSNYGYTF.

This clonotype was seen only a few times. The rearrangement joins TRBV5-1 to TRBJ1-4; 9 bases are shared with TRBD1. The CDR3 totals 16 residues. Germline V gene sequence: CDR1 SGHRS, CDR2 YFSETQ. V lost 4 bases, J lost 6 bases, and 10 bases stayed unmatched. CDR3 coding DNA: TGCGCCAGCAGCCGCACCCCGACAGGGGGTGATGAAAAACTGTTTTTT. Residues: CASSRTPTGGDEKLFF.